This is a list of T cell receptor beta chains from one sample in a study of blood T cell repertoires in COVID-19. This table comes from immunoSEQ multiplex PCR, and its TCRdb copy is limited to in-frame clones, with some not included. There are fewer than 200,000 clones in the sample; over 70% occur only once, and about 6% lies in the top ten. Sequencing was carried out using PBMCs or T cells enriched from blood (not recorded which). These receptors all come from a woman aged 40 to 55 with acute COVID-19. CDR3s include the opening cysteine and the closing phenylalanine or tryptophan. The D gene is left open where the match is weak. The listing skips clone size in some rows; elsewhere it reads once, few, many or a size class.

size,D,J,length,V,CDR3,DNA
NA,NA,TRBJ2-1,14,TRBV9,CASSVGNQGNEQFF,TGTGCCAGCAGCGTTGGCAATCAGGGCAATGAGCAGTTCTTC
NA,TRBD1,TRBJ1-5,15,TRBV14,CASSLHRGGWQPQHF,TGTGCCAGCAGCCTTCACAGGGGTGGATGGCAGCCCCAGCATTTT
NA,TRBD1,TRBJ1-1,15,TRBV2,CASSEATGGWTEAFF,TGTGCCAGCAGTGAAGCGACAGGGGGCTGGACTGAAGCTTTCTTT
NA,TRBD2,TRBJ2-3,15,TRBV7-9,CASSRLAQQADTQYF,TGTGCCAGCAGCCGACTAGCCCAACAGGCAGATACGCAGTATTTT
NA,TRBD2,TRBJ2-3,16,TRBV3-1/TRBV3-2,CASSQLQPGGTDTQYF,TGTGCCAGCAGCCAACTCCAGCCGGGAGGGACAGATACGCAGTATTTT
NA,NA,TRBJ2-2,10,TRBV28,CASSSGELFF,TGTGCCAGCAGCTCCGGGGAGCTGTTTTTT
NA,TRBD2,TRBJ2-1,16,TRBV11-3,CASSLEGIAGYNEQFF,TGTGCCAGCAGCTTAGAAGGGATAGCGGGGTACAATGAGCAGTTCTTC
NA,TRBD2,TRBJ2-3,12,TRBV29-1,CSVGLAGHTQYF,TGCAGCGTTGGATTAGCGGGACATACGCAGTATTTT
NA,TRBD2,TRBJ2-1,14,TRBV3-1/TRBV3-2,CASSRQRGVNEQFF,TGTGCCAGCAGCCGACAGCGGGGGGTCAATGAGCAGTTCTTC
few,NA,TRBJ2-5,14,TRBV2,CASSETGSEETQYF,TGTGCCAGCAGTGAAACAGGGTCCGAAGAGACCCAGTACTTC
NA,TRBD1,TRBJ2-1,15,TRBV7-9,CASSLKGQGTDEQFF,TGTGCCAGCAGCTTGAAAGGACAGGGGACGGATGAGCAGTTCTTC
NA,TRBD2,TRBJ2-1,14,TRBV27,CASSLILAGGEQFF,TGTGCCAGCAGTTTGATCCTAGCGGGAGGGGAGCAGTTCTTC
once,NA,TRBJ1-1,15,TRBV15,CATSKSREAYTEAFF,TGTGCCACCAGCAAATCCAGGGAGGCGTACACTGAAGCTTTCTTT
NA,TRBD2,TRBJ2-3,16,TRBV27,CASSLILAGVIDTQYF,TGTGCCAGCAGTTTAATCCTAGCGGGAGTAATAGATACGCAGTATTTT
NA,NA,TRBJ1-5,15,TRBV19,CASSIGGSGRQPQHF,TGTGCCAGTAGTATAGGGGGATCAGGGCGGCAGCCCCAGCATTTT
NA,TRBD1,TRBJ1-2,15,TRBV7-2,CASSLASGQTYGYTF,TGTGCCAGCAGCTTAGCTTCGGGACAGACCTATGGCTACACCTTC
NA,TRBD2,TRBJ2-3,16,TRBV10-3,CAISGGRSGRTDTQYF,TGTGCCATCAGTGGTGGTAGGAGCGGGAGGACAGATACGCAGTATTTT
NA,TRBD1,TRBJ1-1,17,TRBV5-6,CASSLNGDRASVTEAFF,TGTGCCAGCAGCTTGAACGGGGACAGGGCGAGTGTTACTGAAGCTTTCTTT
NA,TRBD1,TRBJ1-1,15,TRBV5-1,CASSLEGQGPGEAFF,TGCGCCAGCAGCTTGGAAGGACAGGGGCCTGGGGAAGCTTTCTTT
NA,NA,TRBJ1-5,14,TRBV18,CASSPNDRNQPQHF,TGTGCCAGCTCACCTAACGACAGGAATCAGCCCCAGCATTTT
NA,TRBD2,TRBJ2-3,11,TRBV20-1,CSGGREDTQYF,TGCAGTGGCGGGAGAGAAGATACGCAGTATTTT
NA,TRBD2,TRBJ2-5,16,TRBV30,CAWSPLSSGRGETQYF,TGTGCCTGGAGTCCCCTCTCTAGCGGGAGAGGAGAGACCCAGTACTTC
NA,NA,TRBJ1-2,13,TRBV5-1,CASTPSPNYGYTF,TGCGCCAGCACACCCAGTCCTAACTATGGCTACACCTTC
NA,TRBD2,TRBJ2-3,16,TRBV5-4,CASSRAGARPTDTQYF,TGTGCCAGCAGCCGAGCGGGAGCGAGACCCACAGATACGCAGTATTTT
few,NA,TRBJ2-1,15,TRBV4-1,CASSQEDLANNEQFF,TGCGCCAGCAGCCAAGAGGATCTAGCCAACAATGAGCAGTTCTTC
NA,NA,TRBJ1-3,16,TRBV11-2,CASSPLAGLTGNTIYF,TGTGCCAGCAGCCCGCTCGCAGGCCTCACTGGAAACACCATATATTTT
NA,TRBD2,TRBJ2-3,16,TRBV18,CASSPWTSGSADTQYF,TGTGCCAGCTCACCCTGGACTAGCGGGAGCGCAGATACGCAGTATTTT
once,NA,TRBJ1-3,14,TRBV19,CASISRGSGNTIYF,TGTGCCAGTATCAGCCGGGGCTCTGGAAACACCATATATTTT
NA,NA,TRBJ2-7,15,TRBV5-8,CASSARDRSSYEQYF,TGTGCCAGCAGCGCCCGTGACAGGAGCTCCTACGAGCAGTACTTC
NA,NA,TRBJ2-5,15,TRBV11-1,CASTTDRNHQETQYF,TGTGCCAGCACCACCGACAGGAACCACCAAGAGACCCAGTACTTC
NA,TRBD2,TRBJ2-3,16,TRBV19,CASSNPLAGGQDTQYF,TGTGCCAGTAGTAATCCCTTAGCGGGAGGGCAGGATACGCAGTATTTT
NA,TRBD1,TRBJ1-2,16,TRBV30,CAWSFPQGRTVYGYTF,TGTGCCTGGAGTTTTCCACAGGGGAGGACGGTCTATGGCTACACCTTC
NA,NA,TRBJ2-1,15,TRBV20-1,CSASILSRQYNEQFF,TGCAGTGCTAGTATATTGTCTAGGCAGTACAATGAGCAGTTCTTC
NA,TRBD2,TRBJ2-3,15,TRBV6-5,CASQLSGRGADTQYF,TGTGCCAGCCAACTTAGCGGGAGGGGTGCAGATACGCAGTATTTT
NA,TRBD1,TRBJ1-4,14,TRBV5-4,CASSRTGVNEKLFF,TGTGCCAGCAGTCGGACAGGGGTTAATGAAAAACTGTTTTTT
NA,NA,TRBJ1-5,13,TRBV6-5,CASSYSRGQPQHF,TGTGCCAGCAGTTACTCTCGAGGTCAGCCCCAGCATTTT
few,NA,TRBJ2-7,12,TRBV12-3/TRBV12-4,CASSSSGREPYF,TGTGCCAGCAGCTCCTCAGGACGGGAGCCGTACTTC
once,TRBD2,TRBJ2-1,19,TRBV28,CASKRIFGASGSSYNEQFF,TGTGCCAGCAAAAGGATATTCGGGGCTAGCGGAAGCTCCTACAATGAGCAGTTCTTC
NA,NA,TRBJ1-1,12,TRBV6-5,CASRGGPGGAFF,TGTGCCAGCAGGGGGGGTCCAGGCGGAGCTTTCTTT
NA,NA,TRBJ1-1,16,TRBV2,CASSDGRAGPGTEAFF,TGTGCCAGCAGTGATGGGAGGGCTGGGCCGGGAACTGAAGCTTTCTTT
NA,NA,TRBJ1-3,14,TRBV5-4,CASSSPLSGNTIYF,TGTGCCAGCAGCTCCCCCCTCTCTGGAAACACCATATATTTT
NA,NA,TRBJ2-1,16,TRBV5-1,CASSLPPAGDPSEQFF,TGCGCCAGCAGCTTGCCCCCAGCCGGAGACCCCAGCGAGCAGTTCTTC
NA,NA,TRBJ1-2,14,TRBV29-1,CSVEDFYSNYGYTF,TGCAGCGTTGAAGATTTTTACAGTAACTATGGCTACACCTTC
NA,NA,TRBJ1-5,14,TRBV6-1,CASSGPSSGQPQHF,TGTGCCAGCAGTGGTCCTTCGTCGGGTCAGCCCCAGCATTTT
NA,TRBD1,TRBJ2-6,19,TRBV5-8,CASRDTGTGGLSGANVLTF,TGTGCCAGCAGGGACACCGGGACAGGGGGCTTGTCCGGGGCCAACGTCCTGACTTTC
NA,NA,TRBJ2-1,15,TRBV9,CASSVEAGSYNEQFF,TGTGCCAGCAGCGTAGAGGCGGGCTCCTACAATGAGCAGTTCTTC
NA,TRBD2,TRBJ2-1,14,TRBV3-1/TRBV3-2,CAVTASGSRNEQFF,TGTGCCGTAACGGCTAGCGGGAGTAGAAATGAGCAGTTCTTC
NA,NA,TRBJ2-7,13,TRBV7-9,CASSPPAEYEQYF,TGTGCCAGCAGCCCCCCTGCGGAGTACGAGCAGTACTTC
NA,NA,TRBJ2-2,13,TRBV3-1/TRBV3-2,CASSQWATGELFF,TGTGCCAGCAGCCAGTGGGCCACCGGGGAGCTGTTTTTT
NA,NA,TRBJ1-3,15,TRBV28,CASSLYQGSENTIYF,TGTGCCAGCAGTTTATATCAGGGGTCGGAAAACACCATATATTTT
NA,NA,TRBJ1-4,15,TRBV4-1,CASSQAGASAEKLFF,TGCGCCAGCAGCCAAGCCGGCGCCAGCGCTGAAAAACTGTTTTTT
NA,NA,TRBJ2-3,15,TRBV11-2,CASSVGLLSTDTQYF,TGTGCCAGCAGCGTGGGACTTCTAAGCACAGATACGCAGTATTTT
NA,TRBD2,TRBJ2-5,17,TRBV5-1,CASSLWLGGSRQETQYF,TGCGCCAGCAGCTTGTGGCTGGGCGGGAGCCGCCAAGAGACCCAGTACTTC
few,TRBD1,TRBJ2-6,15,TRBV27,CASGTGAGGANVLTF,TGTGCCAGCGGGACAGGGGCTGGTGGGGCCAACGTCCTGACTTTC